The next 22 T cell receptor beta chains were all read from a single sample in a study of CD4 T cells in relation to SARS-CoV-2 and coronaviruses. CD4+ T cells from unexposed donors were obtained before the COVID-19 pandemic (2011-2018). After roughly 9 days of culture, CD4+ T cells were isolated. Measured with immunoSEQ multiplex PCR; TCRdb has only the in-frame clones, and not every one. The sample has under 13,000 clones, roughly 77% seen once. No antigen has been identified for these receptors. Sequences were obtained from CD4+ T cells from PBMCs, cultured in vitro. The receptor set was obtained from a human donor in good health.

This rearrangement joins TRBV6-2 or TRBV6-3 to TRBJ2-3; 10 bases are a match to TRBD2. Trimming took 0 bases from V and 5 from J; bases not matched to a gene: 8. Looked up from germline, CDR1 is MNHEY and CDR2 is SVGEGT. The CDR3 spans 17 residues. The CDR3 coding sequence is TGTGCCAGCAGTTACTCAAGTGAGCGGGGGGGGGAAGATACGCAGTATTTT. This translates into CASSYSSERGGEDTQYF.

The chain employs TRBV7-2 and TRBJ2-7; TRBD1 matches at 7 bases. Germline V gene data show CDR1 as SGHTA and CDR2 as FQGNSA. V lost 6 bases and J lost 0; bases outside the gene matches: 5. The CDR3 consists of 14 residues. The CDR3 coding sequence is TGTGCCAGCAGACTGGACAGGTCCTCCTACGAGCAGTACTTC. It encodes CASRLDRSSYEQYF.

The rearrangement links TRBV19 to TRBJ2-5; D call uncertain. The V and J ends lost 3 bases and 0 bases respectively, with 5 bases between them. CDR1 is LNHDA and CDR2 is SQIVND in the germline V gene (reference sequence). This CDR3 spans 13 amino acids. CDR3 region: CASSMGYQETQYF. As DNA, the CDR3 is TGTGCCAGTAGTATGGGGTACCAAGAGACCCAGTACTTC. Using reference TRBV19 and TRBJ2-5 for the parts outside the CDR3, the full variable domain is DGGITQSPKYLFRKEGQNVTLSCEQNLNHDAMYWYRQDPGQGLRLIYYSQIVNDFQKGDIAEGYSVSREKKESFPLTVTSAQKNPTAFYLCASSMGYQETQYFGPGTRLLVL.

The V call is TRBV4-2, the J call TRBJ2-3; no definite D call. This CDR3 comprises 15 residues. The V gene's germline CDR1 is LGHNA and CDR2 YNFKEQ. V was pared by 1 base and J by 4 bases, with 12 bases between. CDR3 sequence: CASSQGTQTADTQYF. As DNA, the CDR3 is TGTGCCAGCAGCCAAGGAACCCAAACTGCAGATACGCAGTATTTT.

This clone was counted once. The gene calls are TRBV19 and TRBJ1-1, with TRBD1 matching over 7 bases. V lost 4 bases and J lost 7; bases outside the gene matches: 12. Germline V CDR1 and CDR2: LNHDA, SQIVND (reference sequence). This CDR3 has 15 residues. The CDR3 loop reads CASSNQLGGGHEAFF. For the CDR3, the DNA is TGTGCCAGTAGTAACCAACTTGGAGGGGGCCATGAAGCTTTCTTT.

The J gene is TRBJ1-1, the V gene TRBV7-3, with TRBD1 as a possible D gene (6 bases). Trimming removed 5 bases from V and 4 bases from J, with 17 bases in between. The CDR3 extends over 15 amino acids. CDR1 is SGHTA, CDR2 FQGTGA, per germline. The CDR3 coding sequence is TGTGCCAGCAGCATGGTGGGGGGCGGGGGCACTGAAGCTTTCTTT. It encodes CASSMVGGGGTEAFF.

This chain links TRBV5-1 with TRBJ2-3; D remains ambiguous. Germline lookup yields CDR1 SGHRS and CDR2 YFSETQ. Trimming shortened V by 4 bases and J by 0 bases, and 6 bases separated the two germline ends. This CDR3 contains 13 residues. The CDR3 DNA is TGCGCCAGCAGCAGCTTGAGCACAGATACGCAGTATTTT. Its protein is CASSSLSTDTQYF.

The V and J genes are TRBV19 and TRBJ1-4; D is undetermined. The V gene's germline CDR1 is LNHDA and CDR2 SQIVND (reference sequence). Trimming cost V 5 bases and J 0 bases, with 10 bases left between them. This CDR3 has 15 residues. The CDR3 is CASSPSGTTNEKLFF. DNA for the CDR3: TGTGCCAGTAGTCCATCAGGTACAACTAATGAAAAACTGTTTTTT.

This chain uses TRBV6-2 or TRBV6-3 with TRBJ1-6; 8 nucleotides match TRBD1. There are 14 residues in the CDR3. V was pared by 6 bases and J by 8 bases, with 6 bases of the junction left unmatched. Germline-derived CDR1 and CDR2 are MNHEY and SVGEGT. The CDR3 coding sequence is TGTGCCAGCAGCCCCGACAGGGGTTATTCACCCCTCCACTTT. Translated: CASSPDRGYSPLHF.

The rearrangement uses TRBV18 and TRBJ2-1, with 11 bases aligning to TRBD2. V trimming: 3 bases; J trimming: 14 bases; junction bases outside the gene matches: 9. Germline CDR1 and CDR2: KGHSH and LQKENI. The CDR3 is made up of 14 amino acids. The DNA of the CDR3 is TGTGCCAGCTCACCTCCGGGACTAGCGGAAGGGGAGTTCTTC. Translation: CASSPPGLAEGEFF.

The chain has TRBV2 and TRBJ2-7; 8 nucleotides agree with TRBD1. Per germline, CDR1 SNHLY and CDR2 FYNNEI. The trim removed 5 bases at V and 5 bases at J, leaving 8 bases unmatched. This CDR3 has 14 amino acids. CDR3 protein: CASSTWTGPDEQYF. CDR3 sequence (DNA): TGTGCCAGCAGTACCTGGACAGGGCCGGACGAGCAGTACTTC.

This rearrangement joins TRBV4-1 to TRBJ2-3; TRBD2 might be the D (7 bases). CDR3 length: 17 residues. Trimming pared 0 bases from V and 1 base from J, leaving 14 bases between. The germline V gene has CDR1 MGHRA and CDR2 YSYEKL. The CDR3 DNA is TGCGCCAGCAGCCAAGATGGCGGGGGCGGAGGCACAGATACGCAGTATTTT. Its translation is CASSQDGGGGGTDTQYF.

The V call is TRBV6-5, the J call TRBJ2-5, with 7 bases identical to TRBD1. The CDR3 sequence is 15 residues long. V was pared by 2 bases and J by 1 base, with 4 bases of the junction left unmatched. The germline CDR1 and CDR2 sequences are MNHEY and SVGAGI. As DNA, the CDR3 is TGTGCCAGCAGTTACCCGGACAGGACCCAAGAGACCCAGTACTTC. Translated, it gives CASSYPDRTQETQYF.

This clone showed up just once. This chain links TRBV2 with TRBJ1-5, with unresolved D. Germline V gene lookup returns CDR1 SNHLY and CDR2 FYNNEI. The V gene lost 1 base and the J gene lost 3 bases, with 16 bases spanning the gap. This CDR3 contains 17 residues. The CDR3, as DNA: TGTGCCAGCAGTGAAGAGAAATTACTAAGCCCCAATCAGCCCCAGCATTTT. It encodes CASSEEKLLSPNQPQHF.

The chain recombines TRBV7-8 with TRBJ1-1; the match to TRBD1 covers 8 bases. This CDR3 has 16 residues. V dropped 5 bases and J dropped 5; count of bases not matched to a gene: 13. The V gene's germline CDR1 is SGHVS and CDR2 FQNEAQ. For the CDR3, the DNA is TGTGCCAGCAGCCCTCAGCTGGCAGGGGGCGCGACTGAAGCTTTCTTT. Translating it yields CASSPQLAGGATEAFF.

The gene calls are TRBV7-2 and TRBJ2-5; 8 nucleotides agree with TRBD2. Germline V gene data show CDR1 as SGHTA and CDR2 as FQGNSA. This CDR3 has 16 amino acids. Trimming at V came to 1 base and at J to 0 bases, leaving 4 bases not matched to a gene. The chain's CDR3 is CASSLGVGGDQETQYF. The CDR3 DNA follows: TGTGCCAGCAGCTTAGGGGTCGGGGGGGACCAAGAGACCCAGTACTTC.

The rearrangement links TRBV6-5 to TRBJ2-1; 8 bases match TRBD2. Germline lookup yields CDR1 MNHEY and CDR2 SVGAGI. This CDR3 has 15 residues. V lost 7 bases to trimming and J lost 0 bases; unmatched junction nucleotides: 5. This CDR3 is CASTSGSTSYNEQFF. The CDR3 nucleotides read TGTGCCAGCACTAGCGGGTCGACCTCCTACAATGAGCAGTTCTTC.

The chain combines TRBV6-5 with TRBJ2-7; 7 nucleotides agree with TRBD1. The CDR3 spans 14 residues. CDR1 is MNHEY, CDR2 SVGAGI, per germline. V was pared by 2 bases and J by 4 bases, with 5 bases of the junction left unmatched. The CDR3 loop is CASSYGFRGYEQYF. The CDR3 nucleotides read TGTGCCAGCAGTTACGGTTTCAGGGGGTACGAGCAGTACTTC.

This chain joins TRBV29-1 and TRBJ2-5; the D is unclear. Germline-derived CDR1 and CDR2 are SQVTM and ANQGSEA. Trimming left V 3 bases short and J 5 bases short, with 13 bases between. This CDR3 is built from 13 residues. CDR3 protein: CSVEFGTGETQYF. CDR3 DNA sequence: TGCAGCGTTGAGTTCGGCACTGGGGAGACCCAGTACTTC.

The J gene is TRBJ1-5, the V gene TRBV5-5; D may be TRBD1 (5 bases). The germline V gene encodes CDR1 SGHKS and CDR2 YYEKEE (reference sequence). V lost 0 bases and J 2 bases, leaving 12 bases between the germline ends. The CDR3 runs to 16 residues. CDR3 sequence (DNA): TGTGCCAGCAGCTTGGCAGATTTGGGGGGCAATCAGCCCCAGCATTTT. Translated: CASSLADLGGNQPQHF.

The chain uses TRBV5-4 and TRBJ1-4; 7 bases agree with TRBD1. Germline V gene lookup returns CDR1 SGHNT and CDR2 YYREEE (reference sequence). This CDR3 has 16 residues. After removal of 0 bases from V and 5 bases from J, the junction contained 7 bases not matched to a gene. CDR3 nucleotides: TGTGCCAGCAGCTTGGGGGTGGGACAGAACAATGAAAAACTGTTTTTT. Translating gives CASSLGVGQNNEKLFF. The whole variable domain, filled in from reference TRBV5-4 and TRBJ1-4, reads ETGVTQSPTHLIKTRGQQVTLRCSSQSGHNTVSWYQQALGQGPQFIFQYYREEENGRGNFPPRFSGLQFPNYSSELNVNALELDDSALYLCASSLGVGQNNEKLFFGSGTQLSVL.

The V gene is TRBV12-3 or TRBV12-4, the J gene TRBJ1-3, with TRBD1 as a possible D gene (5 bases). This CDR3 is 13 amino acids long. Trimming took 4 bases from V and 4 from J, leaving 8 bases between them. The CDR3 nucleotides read TGTGCCAGCAGTTCGCGGGGGGGAAACACCATATATTTT. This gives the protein CASSSRGGNTIYF.